Below, 22 T cell receptor beta chains from the same sample are listed, as sequenced in a study of human T cells and chemical hapten exposure. Unfractionated whole blood yielded the extracted total RNA. TCRdb independently ran MiXCR on the 5' RACE reads; one entry per CDR3 protein. Here the sample spans 110,000 or so distinct CDR3 sequences, around a fifth being singletons. The receptor source for this set is a human donor in good health.

This clonotype was counted a few times. The chain joins TRBV27 to TRBJ2-3; 7 bases are shared with TRBD1. This CDR3 is built from 16 residues. V trimming: 6 bases; J trimming: 8 bases; junction bases outside the gene matches: 17. CDR1 MNHEY and CDR2 SMNVEV come from the germline V gene (reference sequence). The CDR3 nucleotides read TGTGCCAGCAGCCGACGGGCAGGGGGAATAGAGGGTACGCAGTATTTT. It encodes CASSRRAGGIEGTQYF.

This clonotype was detected a few times. V usage is TRBV21-1 and J usage is TRBJ2-2; no DNA check was done on the table's D call, TRBD2. TRBV21-1 is recorded as a pseudogene. The CDR3 is 19 amino acids. CDR3 residues: CASSSRDSTPGLAVGELFF. The DNA of the CDR3 is TGTGCCAGCAGCTCACGGGACAGTACGCCGGGACTAGCGGTCGGGGAGCTGTTTTTT.

The sample holds a few counts of this clonotype. CDR3 DNA: TGTGCCAGCAGCCGAAGACCGGGACCGGAGGGAAAACTGTTTTTT. Amino acid sequence: CASSRRPGPEGKLFF. The V and J genes are TRBV3-1 and TRBJ1-4, with a possible D match to TRBD1 (5 bases). CDR1 is LGHDT, CDR2 YNNKEL, per germline (reference sequence). This CDR3 is 15 amino acids long. Trimming took 4 bases from V and 10 from J, leaving 19 bases between them.

The chain employs TRBV6-5 and TRBJ1-5, with 7 bases that match TRBD1. In germline, CDR1 is MNHEY, CDR2 SVGAGI. Losses at the gene ends were 5 bases for V and 0 bases for J; bases not matched to a gene: 7. The CDR3 length is 16 residues. The CDR3 sequence is CASSRSGGNSNQPQHF. In DNA form, the CDR3 reads TGTGCCAGCAGTCGCTCAGGGGGGAATAGCAATCAGCCCCAGCATTTT.

This clonotype showed up just a few times. This chain connects TRBV6-5 to TRBJ1-4, with unresolved D. This CDR3 spans 17 amino acids. Germline CDR1 reads MNHEY; CDR2 reads SVGAGI. The germline V and J ends were trimmed by 4 bases and 0 bases, with 15 bases remaining between them. The CDR3 reads CASSSGLRTATNEKLFF. The CDR3 bases are TGTGCCAGCAGTTCCGGGTTAAGGACGGCAACTAATGAAAAACTGTTTTTT.

This clonotype was seen once. V and J are TRBV6-5 and TRBJ2-1, with a tentative D call TRBD1 (5 bases). The V gene lost 8 bases and the J gene lost 1 base, with 9 bases spanning the gap. CDR1 is MNHEY and CDR2 is SVGAGI in the germline V gene. The CDR3 has 13 amino acids. The CDR3 bases are TGTGCCAGCGCGAAGGGGTCCTACAATGAGCAGTTCTTC. Translation: CASAKGSYNEQFF.

CDR3 in amino acids: CASRVRGSDYGYTF. The CDR3 DNA sequence: TGCGCCAGCAGAGTACGGGGTAGCGACTATGGCTACACCTTC. The chain employs TRBV5-1 and TRBJ1-2; no clear D gene. The CDR3 extends over 14 amino acids. Germline V lookup: CDR1 SGHRS, CDR2 YFSETQ. V was pared by 5 bases and J by 3 bases, with 14 bases between.

The V call is TRBV20-1, the J call TRBJ2-5; 7 positions agree with TRBD1. Trimming cost V 3 bases and J 3 bases; bases outside gene matches: 4. Germline lookup yields CDR1 DFQATT and CDR2 SNEGSKA (reference sequence). This CDR3 is 13 amino acids long. The CDR3 here is CSARGTGEETQYF. The CDR3 bases are TGCAGTGCTAGGGGTACAGGGGAAGAGACCCAGTACTTC.

This clonotype was seen a few times. The chain links TRBV7-9 to TRBJ1-2; D ambiguous. Germline lookup yields CDR1 SEHNR and CDR2 FQNEAQ (reference sequence). V shed 5 bases and J shed 4 bases, with 11 bases lying between them. The CDR3 loop spans 13 amino acids. CDR3 DNA: TGTGCCAGCAGCCCCAGCGGTAGCTATGGCTACACCTTC. Protein sequence: CASSPSGSYGYTF. The full variable domain, rest sourced from reference TRBV7-9 and TRBJ1-2, is DTGVSQNPRHKITKRGQNVTFRCDPISEHNRLYWYRQTLGQGPEFLTYFQNEAQLEKSRLLSDRFSAERPKGSFSTLEIQRTEQGDSAMYLCASSPSGSYGYTFGSGTRLTVV.

In its sample, this clonotype was seen many times. The rearrangement links TRBV9 to TRBJ2-3, with D perhaps assigned TRBD1 or TRBD2 (5 bases each). The germline CDR1 and CDR2 sequences are SGDLS and YYNGEE. The CDR3 length is 13 residues. The germline V and J ends were trimmed by 2 bases and 8 bases, with 12 bases remaining between them. The CDR3 here is CASSVEGRGTQYF. The CDR3 DNA follows: TGTGCCAGCAGCGTTGAGGGACGTGGTACGCAGTATTTT.

The chain links TRBV7-2 to TRBJ2-1; TRBD2 matches at 8 bases. The CDR3 has 14 amino acids. V shed 8 bases and J 7 bases; nucleotides not matched to a gene: 10. Germline V gene sequence: CDR1 SGHTA, CDR2 FQGNSA. CDR3 coding DNA: TGTGCCAGCTTGGCGGGAGGCTTCTTAAATGAGCAGTTCTTC. Protein product: CASLAGGFLNEQFF.

In this sample, this clonotype turned up a few times. The chain carries TRBV28 and TRBJ2-5; 7 bases line up with TRBD1. The CDR3 totals 17 residues. Germline lookup yields CDR1 MDHEN and CDR2 SYDVKM. Losses at the gene ends were 6 bases for V and 7 bases for J; bases not matched to a gene: 20. The CDR3 DNA reads as TGTGCCAGCAGCCATCCGGGACAGACATTAGGCCTAGGGACCCAGTACTTC. Translated: CASSHPGQTLGLGTQYF.

This clonotype was counted between two and nine times. The CDR3 region has the DNA TGTGCCAGCAGCCAAGATGGACGGGAGACCCAGTACTTC. It is translated as CASSQDGRETQYF. J is TRBJ2-5 and V is TRBV4-2; no clear D gene. This CDR3 is 13 amino acids long. The V gene lost 0 bases and the J gene lost 5 bases, with 7 bases spanning the gap. Germline CDR1 LGHNA, CDR2 YNFKEQ.

This clonotype was counted between two and nine times. V is TRBV20-1 and J is TRBJ2-7; TRBD2 aligns across 7 bases. The CDR3 covers 12 residues. Trimming removed 5 bases from V and 6 bases from J; junction bases left unmatched: 7. From germline, CDR1 is DFQATT and CDR2 SNEGSKA (reference sequence). CDR3 sequence: CSALRERGEQYF. DNA for the CDR3: TGCAGTGCTCTGCGGGAGCGAGGCGAGCAGTACTTC.

The rearrangement uses TRBV11-2 and TRBJ2-4; perhaps TRBD1 as D (5 bases). Germline-derived CDR1 and CDR2 are SGHAT and FQNNGV. Trimming stripped 5 bases from V and 0 bases from J, with 17 bases between. The CDR3 sequence is 17 residues long. The CDR3 loop reads CASSPNGQFLAKNIQYF. Written as DNA, the CDR3 is TGTGCCAGCAGCCCGAACGGACAATTTCTAGCCAAAAACATTCAGTACTTC.

The chain combines TRBV20-1 with TRBJ1-5; 8 nucleotides agree with TRBD1. The CDR3 runs 17 residues. The germline gives CDR1 DFQATT, CDR2 SNEGSKA (reference sequence). V was clipped by 0 bases and J by 7 bases; unmatched bases: 14. CDR3 in DNA: TGCAGTGCTAGAGATCCCCAAGCCAGGACAGGGTTCCAGCCCCAGCATTTT. This gives the protein CSARDPQARTGFQPQHF.

This clonotype was picked up a small number of times. The CDR3 loop is CASSEGSHTQYF. Written as DNA, the CDR3 is TGTGCCAGCAGTGAAGGGTCGCATACGCAGTATTTT. This sequence joins TRBV2 and TRBJ2-3; no reliable D call. CDR1 and CDR2 (germline): SNHLY, FYNNEI. Trimming removed 1 base at V and 7 bases at J, with 6 bases between. The length of the CDR3 is 12 residues.

This chain links TRBV5-1 with TRBJ2-6, with D possibly being TRBD2 (5 bases). CDR1 and CDR2 (germline): SGHRS, YFSETQ. The CDR3 covers 16 residues. Between the trimmed V and J ends, which lost 0 bases and 0 bases, there was a span of 7 bases. The CDR3 sequence: CASSLGGSSGANVLTF. In nucleotides, the CDR3 is TGCGCCAGCAGCTTGGGTGGGAGCTCTGGGGCCAACGTCCTGACTTTC.

The rearrangement uses TRBV2 and TRBJ2-3; the match to TRBD2 covers 8 bases. The CDR3 totals 14 residues. Germline V CDR1 and CDR2: SNHLY, FYNNEI. V trimming: 6 bases; J trimming: 4 bases; junction bases outside the gene matches: 6. CDR3 protein: CASRPAGAPDTQYF. CDR3 nucleotides: TGTGCCAGCAGGCCAGCGGGAGCCCCAGATACGCAGTATTTT.

This clonotype turned up a few times. The V and J genes are TRBV7-6 and TRBJ1-2; no firm D call. Trimming removed 5 bases at V and 5 bases at J, with 30 bases between. CDR1 is SGHVS, CDR2 FNYEAQ, per germline. CDR3 length equals 19 residues. The CDR3 bases are TGTGCCAGCAGCCCGCGACGGGTTGGAGGAGTTTTGAGTGGATATGGCTACACCTTC. Translating it yields CASSPRRVGGVLSGYGYTF.

In this sample, this clonotype turned up a few times. V is TRBV24-1 and J is TRBJ1-1, with a weak D call TRBD1 (5 bases). V gave up 5 bases and J gave up 1 base, with 10 bases separating them. There are 14 residues in the CDR3. The germline gives CDR1 KGHDR, CDR2 SFDVKD. The CDR3 DNA sequence: TGTGCCACCAGTGGAGGGACGTCGAACACTGAAGCTTTCTTT. The encoded protein is CATSGGTSNTEAFF.

This clonotype has ten or more counts. The chain has TRBV28 and TRBJ1-2; D may be TRBD1 (6 bases). Germline loops: CDR1 MDHEN, CDR2 SYDVKM. V gave up 9 bases and J gave up 2 bases, with 28 bases separating them. The CDR3 runs to 18 residues. CDR3 in DNA: TGTGCCAGTTTACCACCTCTGGGACACACCAGCGGGAACTATGGCTACACCTTC. Translating it yields CASLPPLGHTSGNYGYTF.